These 7 T cell receptor beta chains were sequenced from one sample in a study of beta chain features in type 1 diabetes. As every portion of the isolated RNA was reverse transcribed, the sequencing read expressed TCRB transcripts. The assay was immunoSEQ multiplex PCR, and TCRdb's table has in-frame clones only and misses some. Among hundreds of thousands of clones listed, about 14% were seen once. Sequences were obtained from naive CD4+ T cells from blood. The origin of the receptors is a man aged 18 to 30 in good health.

This chain uses TRBV4-3 with TRBJ2-2, with D perhaps TRBD1 (6 bases). The CDR3 contains 15 residues. The germline CDR1 and CDR2 sequences are LGHNA and YSLEER. V lost 1 base to trimming and J lost 0 bases, with 6 bases between them. The CDR3 protein is CASSQGTANTGELFF. DNA for the CDR3: TGCGCCAGCAGCCAAGGGACAGCGAACACCGGGGAGCTGTTTTTT.

This clone was detected only a few times. This rearrangement joins TRBV30 to TRBJ1-2; TRBD1 might be the D (6 bases). CDR3 size: 13 residues. Looked up from germline, CDR1 is GTSNPN and CDR2 is SVGIG (reference sequence). Trimming removed 4 bases from V and 4 bases from J, with 13 bases in between. This chain's CDR3 is CAWTLGAPYGYTF. The DNA for the CDR3 is TGTGCCTGGACTTTGGGGGCCCCCTATGGCTACACCTTC. Full variable domain (remainder filled in from reference TRBV30 and TRBJ1-2): SQTIHQWPATLVQPVGSPLSLECTVEGTSNPNLYWYRQAAGRGLQLLFYSVGIGQISSEVPQNLSASRPQDRQFILSSKKLLLSDSGFYLCAWTLGAPYGYTFGSGTRLTVV.

The rearrangement links TRBV6-5 to TRBJ2-3; D call uncertain. CDR1 and CDR2 from the germline V gene are MNHEY and SVGAGI. The CDR3 consists of 12 residues. V was clipped by 6 bases and J by 4 bases, with 8 bases between them. CDR3 nucleotides: TGTGCCAGCAGACCCGGAGCAGATACGCAGTATTTT. It yields the protein CASRPGADTQYF.

J is TRBJ1-2 and V is TRBV7-9, with a tentative D call TRBD1 (6 bases). The length of the CDR3 is 16 residues. Per germline, CDR1 SEHNR and CDR2 FQNEAQ (reference sequence). Between the trimmed V and J ends, which lost 0 bases and 4 bases, there was a span of 15 bases. CDR3 bases: TGTGCCAGCAGCTTAGCGAAACCCAGGGGAGGCTATGGCTACACCTTC. Translated, it gives CASSLAKPRGGYGYTF.

This clone was observed a few times. The chain joins TRBV6-6 to TRBJ2-1, with TRBD2 matching over 8 bases. Germline V gene lookup returns CDR1 MNHNY and CDR2 SVGAGI (reference sequence). The CDR3 is made up of 16 amino acids. V shed 6 bases and J 1 base; nucleotides not matched to a gene: 8. The CDR3 DNA sequence: TGTGCCAGCAGAGGACTAGCTTCTCCATCCTACAATGAGCAGTTCTTC. It is translated as CASRGLASPSYNEQFF.

V and J are TRBV5-1 and TRBJ2-1; D possibly corresponds to TRBD1 (5 bases). CDR3 length: 15 amino acids. Germline values: CDR1 SGHRS, CDR2 YFSETQ. V was clipped by 0 bases and J by 4 bases, with 11 bases between them. The CDR3 bases are TGCGCCAGCAGCTTGGAGGGGTCTCCTTACAATGAGCAGTTCTTC. Its translation: CASSLEGSPYNEQFF.

V and J are TRBV21-1 and TRBJ1-5. TRBV21-1 is tagged as a pseudogene. The CDR3 length is 17 residues. The CDR3 region has the DNA TGTGCCAGCAGCAACCATCGGGACGACAGCAGCAATCAGCCCCAGCATTTT. Translation gives CASSNHRDDSSNQPQHF.